The 10 T cell receptor beta chains reported below all come from one sample, sequenced in a study of blood T cell repertoires in COVID-19. Generated by immunoSEQ multiplex PCR, the TCRdb table keeps only in-frame clones and is missing some. The sample yields roughly 150,000 clones, approximately 80% seen once. Sequencing was carried out using PBMCs or T cells enriched from blood (not recorded which). The source is a woman aged 45 to 65 who had recovered from COVID-19.

This clone was recorded only once. The V call is TRBV11-2, the J call TRBJ1-1; 8 nucleotides line up with TRBD1. The CDR3 is 16 amino acids. Per germline, CDR1 SGHAT and CDR2 FQNNGV. J lost 2 bases, V lost 5 bases, and 10 bases had no gene match. The CDR3 nucleotides are TGTGCCAGCAGCCTTGGACAGGGAGAAGTTAACACTGAAGCTTTCTTT. This codes for CASSLGQGEVNTEAFF.

V gene TRBV5-1 combines with J gene TRBJ2-2; 12 bases line up with TRBD2. J lost 5 bases, V lost 0 bases, and 5 bases had no gene match. CDR3 length equals 17 residues. Germline CDR1 and CDR2: SGHRS and YFSETQ. CDR3 nucleotides: TGCGCCAGCAGCTTGGGACTAGCGGGGGAATTTACCGGGGAGCTGTTTTTT. Translated: CASSLGLAGEFTGELFF.

There are many counts of this clone. CDR3 region: CASSINGYEGRDTQYF. DNA for the CDR3: TGTGCCAGCAGCATCAACGGTTACGAGGGCAGAGATACGCAGTATTTT. The V and J genes are TRBV9 and TRBJ2-3, with D perhaps matching TRBD2 (5 bases). From germline, CDR1 is SGDLS and CDR2 YYNGEE. With 4 bases removed from V and 5 bases from J, the gap between germline ends came to 20 bases. This CDR3 comprises 16 residues.

The chain is built from TRBV4-2 and TRBJ2-4; D gene ambiguous. This CDR3 spans 16 amino acids. CDR1 is LGHNA, CDR2 YNFKEQ, per germline. The V gene lost 1 base and the J gene lost 2 bases, with 12 bases spanning the gap. This chain's CDR3 is CASSQVIGVPKNIQYF. The CDR3 bases are TGTGCCAGCAGCCAAGTTATAGGAGTTCCCAAAAACATTCAGTACTTC.

As concerns this clone: The junction departs from the called germline gene at one end, perhaps through a read error. The J gene is TRBJ2-5, the V gene TRBV7-7; TRBD2 matches 7 bases. Germline V gene sequence: CDR1 SSHAT, CDR2 FNYEAQ (reference sequence). The CDR3 runs 15 residues. The CDR3: CASSPSGTTGETQYF. The DNA for the CDR3 is TGTGCTAGCAGTCCGTCGGGGACTACCGGAGAGACCCAGTACTTC. Based on the CDR3 plus reference TRBV7-7 and TRBJ2-5, the full variable domain is GAGVSQSPRYKVTKRGQDVTLRCDPISSHATLYWYQQALGQGPEFLTYFNYEAQPDKSGLPSDRFSAERPEGSISTLTIQRTEQRDSAMYRCASSPSGTTGETQYFGPGTRLLVL.

The chain combines TRBV7-9 with TRBJ1-1; D is perhaps TRBD1 (5 bases). Trimming cost V 2 bases and J 8 bases, with 9 bases left between them. This CDR3 comprises 12 residues. Germline V gene lookup returns CDR1 SEHNR and CDR2 FQNEAQ (reference sequence). For the CDR3, the DNA is TGTGCCAGCAGCTTATTAGGGGTAGAAGCTTTCTTT. Protein product: CASSLLGVEAFF.

The chain recombines TRBV4-2 with TRBJ1-1, with 7 nucleotides matching TRBD1. V trimming: 4 bases; J trimming: 0 bases; junction bases outside the gene matches: 8. CDR3 length: 16 residues. Germline V gene data show CDR1 as LGHNA and CDR2 as YNFKEQ. The CDR3 DNA follows: TGTGCCAGCAGCCTAGTCAGGGGGGCCATGAACACTGAAGCTTTCTTT. Translating it yields CASSLVRGAMNTEAFF.

The V gene is TRBV2, the J gene TRBJ2-4; D is ambiguous. Deletions cut 6 bases from V and 7 bases from J, with 13 bases between. The CDR3 sequence is 13 residues long. CDR1 is SNHLY, CDR2 FYNNEI, per germline. The CDR3 here is CASRSSRTNIQYF. CDR3 DNA: TGTGCCAGCAGGTCGTCTAGAACCAACATTCAGTACTTC.

The chain uses TRBV25-1 and TRBJ1-4; tentative D call: TRBD1 (6 bases). The CDR3 sequence is 16 residues long. V was cut by 2 bases and J by 4 bases, with 14 bases left in between. The germline gives CDR1 MGHDK, CDR2 SYGVNS. The CDR3 reads CASSERTGFGNEKLFF. The CDR3 coding sequence is TGTGCCAGCAGTGAACGAACAGGGTTTGGTAATGAAAAACTGTTTTTT.

The chain combines TRBV11-2 with TRBJ2-7; possible D gene TRBD1, 6 bases. The germline V gene has CDR1 SGHAT and CDR2 FQNNGV. The CDR3 loop spans 14 amino acids. V was trimmed by 2 bases and J by 2 bases, leaving 10 bases between them. The CDR3 bases are TGTGCCAGCAGCTTAACAGGGAGAACCTACGAGCAGTACTTC. It yields the protein CASSLTGRTYEQYF.